The text below deals with one T cell receptor (beta chain). Germline values: CDR1 LGHNA, CDR2 YNFKEQ. The CDR3 sequence is 14 residues long. This sample was taken from a study of blood T cells in healthy people across ages. Then a second PCR, running about 6 to 12 cycles, was carried out with a sample-barcoded 5' primer and a J-beta primer mix. TCRdb fed the 5' RACE reads into MiXCR, producing one record per CDR3 protein. The repertoire consists of roughly 1,000,000 distinct CDR3 sequences, with almost 25% occurring once and the leading ten covering approximately 0.7%. These sequences were also reported in another study, on T cells of mothers and their children.

The sample consisted of blood. This clonotype originated in a girl aged 2 to 9 in good health. V usage is TRBV4-2 and J usage is TRBJ2-1; D unclear. The J call may be incorrect, as the DNA end agrees better with TRBJ2-7. The CDR3 loop is CASSPSALSYEQYF. CDR3 sequence (DNA): TGTGCCAGCAGCCCCTCGGCGCTTTCTTACGAGCAGTACTTC.